These 11 T cell receptor beta chains came from one sample sequenced in a study of CD8+CD57+ T cells in acquired aplastic anemia. All patients picked for sequencing had shown, by flow cytometry, an expansion of CD8+CD57+ cells. The template for TCR beta VDJ and CDR3 sequence profiling was genomic DNA. TCRdb processed the reads anew with MiXCR; each CDR3 protein has one entry. The table lists a few hundred thousand distinct CDR3 sequences, approximately 82% of them singletons. Sequencing was carried out using sorted CD4+, CD8+, or CD8+CD57+ T cells (not recorded which) from PBMCs. All receptors derive from a human donor with aplastic anemia.

With respect to this clonotype: One end of the junction fails to match germline, which may point to a read error. The chain joins TRBV7-2 to TRBJ2-3; D remains ambiguous. The germline gives CDR1 SGHTA, CDR2 FQGNSA. The CDR3 runs to 13 residues. CDR3 sequence: CASSVDATDTAFF. In nucleotides, the CDR3 is TGTGCCAGCAGCGTCGATGCAACCGATACGGCGTTTTTT.

This chain links TRBV7-7 with TRBJ2-1; possible D gene TRBD1, 6 bases. The CDR3 is 15 residues long. V was clipped by 5 bases and J by 16 bases, with 27 bases between them. Germline V gene data show CDR1 as SSHAT and CDR2 as FNYEAQ (reference sequence). CDR3 protein: CASSTDTGLRTVHFF. The DNA of the CDR3 is TGTGCCAGCAGCACGGATACAGGGCTACGAACAGTACATTTCTTC.

Remarks on this clonotype: The conserved closing phenylalanine or tryptophan is absent in this CDR3, likely reflecting a read error. The limits of the CDR3 on the DNA are not certain, so only TCRdb's listed CDR3 is given. This sequence joins TRBV7-8 and TRBJ1-2; whether TRBD1, the table's D call, matches the DNA was not checked. Counting both end residues, the CDR3 totals 13 amino acids. Germline CDR1 and CDR2: SGHVS and FQNEAQ. CDR3 in amino acids: CASSLALGPDTPY.

The chain has TRBV11-3 and TRBJ2-2; the match to TRBD2 covers 8 bases. Germline assignment: CDR1 SGHNT and CDR2 YENEEA. Germline trimming cut 1 base from V and 12 bases from J; bases unmatched to any gene: 1. The CDR3 spans 12 residues. The CDR3 region is CASSLAGGQLFF. The CDR3 DNA follows: TGTGCCAGCAGCTTAGCGGGAGGGCAGCTGTTTTTT.

This rearrangement joins TRBV19 to TRBJ2-7; TRBD1 might be the D (8 bases). Looked up from germline, CDR1 is LNHDA and CDR2 is SQIVND (reference sequence). V was clipped by 9 bases and J by 6 bases, with 27 bases between them. The CDR3 loop spans 16 amino acids. The CDR3 spells CASRTAGQAYLAEQYV. Written as DNA, the CDR3 is TGTGCCAGCAGGACAGCGGGACAGGCGTACCTGGCCGAGCAGTACGTC.

Concerning this clonotype itself: As the CDR3 is not closed by the conserved phenylalanine or tryptophan, this likely results from a read error. It is unclear where the CDR3 begins or ends on the DNA, so no DNA is shown, and the CDR3 is as TCRdb lists it. V and J are TRBV7-9 and TRBJ1-2. The CDR3 length is 13 residues, termini included. Germline CDR1 reads SEHNR; CDR2 reads FQNEAQ (reference sequence). The CDR3: CASSLERGGTRDL.

This clonotype was seen a handful of times. An end of the junction differs from the germline gene, which may be a read error. This chain uses TRBV7-6 with TRBJ2-5, with TRBD1 as a possible D gene (6 bases). Looked up from germline, CDR1 is SGHVS and CDR2 is FNYEAQ. The CDR3 has 13 residues. The CDR3 reads CTSRGSSQETQYF. The CDR3, as DNA: TGTACCAGCAGGGGCTCCAGCCAAGAGACCCAGTACTTC.

This clonotype occurred once. The junction shows a germline mismatch at one end, possibly a read error. The chain recombines TRBV7-3 with TRBJ2-5, with D possibly being TRBD1 (6 bases). This CDR3 spans 14 amino acids. Germline CDR1 SGHTA, CDR2 FQGTGA. CDR3 protein: CASSRGRQEAPQQF. The CDR3 DNA reads as TGTGCCAGCAGTCGTGGTCGACAGGAAGCCCCCCAGCAGTTC.

This chain links TRBV9 with TRBJ1-2; possibly TRBD1 for D (5 bases). Germline V gene sequence: CDR1 SGDLS, CDR2 YYNGEE. V shed 3 bases and J shed 7 bases, with 13 bases lying between them. The CDR3 spans 13 residues. Here the CDR3 reads CASSARQSCGYTF. The CDR3, as DNA: TGTGCCAGCAGCGCCCGACAGAGCTGTGGCTACACCTTC.

The gene calls are TRBV11-2 and TRBJ2-7; D might be TRBD2 (5 bases). There are 12 residues in the CDR3. The V end was cut by 0 bases, the J end by 7 bases, with 7 bases between. Germline-derived CDR1 and CDR2 are SGHAT and FQNNGV. CDR3 in DNA: TGTGCCAGCAGCTTAGATCGAGGGGAGCAGTACTTC. Amino acids: CASSLDRGEQYF.

In the case of this clonotype: This CDR3 is missing its conserved last phenylalanine or tryptophan, likely due to a read error. The DNA is omitted, as the CDR3 cannot be located on it reliably, and the CDR3 follows TCRdb's listing. V gene TRBV7-9 combines with J gene TRBJ1-5; the table's D call, TRBD1, was not checked against the DNA. Inclusive of both ends, the CDR3 amounts to 13 amino acids. Per germline, CDR1 SEHNR and CDR2 FQNEAQ (reference sequence). This chain's CDR3 is CASSLIPGELLFG.